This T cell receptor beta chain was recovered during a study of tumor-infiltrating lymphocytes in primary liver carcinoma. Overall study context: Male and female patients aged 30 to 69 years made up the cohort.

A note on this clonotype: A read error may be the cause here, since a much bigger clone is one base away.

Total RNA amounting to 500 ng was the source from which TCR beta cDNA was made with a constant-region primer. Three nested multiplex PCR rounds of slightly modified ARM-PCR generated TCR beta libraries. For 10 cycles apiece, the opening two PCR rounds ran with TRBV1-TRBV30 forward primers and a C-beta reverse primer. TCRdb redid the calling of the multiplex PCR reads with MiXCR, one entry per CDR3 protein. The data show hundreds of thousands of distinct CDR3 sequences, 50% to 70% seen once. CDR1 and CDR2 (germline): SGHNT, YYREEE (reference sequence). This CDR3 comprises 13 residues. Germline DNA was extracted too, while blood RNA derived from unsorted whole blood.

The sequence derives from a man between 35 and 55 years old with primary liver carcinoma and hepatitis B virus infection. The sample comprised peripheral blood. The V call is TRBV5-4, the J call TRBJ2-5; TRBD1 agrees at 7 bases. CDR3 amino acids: CASCLGRGETQYF. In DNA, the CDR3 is TGTGCCAGCTGCTTGGGCAGGGGGGAGACCCAGTACTTC.